This TCR beta chain was observed in a study of post-analysis software for immune sequencing data. Across the study: Relapsing-remitting, secondary progressive and progressive-relapsing courses of multiple sclerosis were included. Study-level findings and limits: Normalized Chao1 diversity was significantly reduced in patients versus controls. Controls had lower frequencies than patients of about 5 TRBV segments, which included TRBV5-6, TRBV5-1 and TRBV20-1.

Built from TCR beta cDNA, the libraries had unique molecular identifiers in them. From the PCR reads, TCRdb called clonotypes with MiXCR, one entry per CDR3 protein. The table includes roughly 540,000 distinct CDR3 sequences, roughly 34% detected once. There are 10 residues in the CDR3. CDR1 and CDR2 from the germline V gene are SQVTM and ANQGSEA. V gave up 6 bases and J gave up 13 bases, with 13 bases separating them. Comments on this clonotype: What it recognizes is unknown.

The receptor's source is a girl between 2 and 17 years old with multiple sclerosis. The source material was blood. The chain couples TRBV29-1 to TRBJ2-4; the D gene is possibly TRBD1 (5 bases). The CDR3 DNA follows: TGCAGCGTCCTAGGGGTTGGCCAGTACTTC. This sequence encodes CSVLGVGQYF.